This passage covers 7 T cell receptor beta chains from one sample sequenced in a study of blood T cell repertoires in COVID-19. This table comes from immunoSEQ multiplex PCR, and its TCRdb copy is limited to in-frame clones, with some not included. This table has 350,000 to 500,000 clones, around nine tenths appearing once. Sample: peripheral blood. These receptors were taken from a man aged 18 to 35 with COVID-19, enrolled during active disease.

This clone was detected many times. The chain combines TRBV2 with TRBJ2-1; 7 bases fit TRBD2. The CDR3 loop spans 15 amino acids. The germline CDR1 and CDR2 sequences are SNHLY and FYNNEI. V lost 4 bases and J lost 8; bases outside the gene matches: 11. The CDR3 sequence: CASSVNPGGLYEQFF. CDR3 sequence (DNA): TGTGCCAGCAGTGTCAATCCGGGAGGTTTATATGAGCAGTTCTTC.

V and J are TRBV27 and TRBJ1-2; possibly TRBD1 for D (6 bases). The CDR3 runs to 15 residues. V lost 5 bases to trimming and J lost 0 bases, with 13 bases between them. Germline CDR1 is MNHEY and CDR2 is SMNVEV (reference sequence). The CDR3 is CASSPLTGANYGYTF. CDR3 bases: TGTGCCAGCAGTCCCCTGACAGGAGCTAACTATGGCTACACCTTC.

This chain uses TRBV10-2 with TRBJ2-3, with D tentatively TRBD1 (5 bases). This CDR3 region has 16 residues. Trimming shortened V by 0 bases and J by 3 bases, and 13 bases separated the two germline ends. The germline CDR1 and CDR2 sequences are WSHSY and SAAADI. CDR3 in DNA: TGCGCCAGCAGTGAGTCTTGGAGATCAGGGACAGATACGCAGTATTTT. Amino acids: CASSESWRSGTDTQYF.

The chain links TRBV28 to TRBJ2-7, with D perhaps TRBD1 (6 bases). Germline CDR1 is MDHEN and CDR2 is SYDVKM. Trimming removed 7 bases at V and 2 bases at J, with 15 bases between. The CDR3 has 14 amino acids. For the CDR3, the DNA is TGTGCCAGCAAATGGGCAGGGGCAGCCTACGAGCAGTACTTC. This translates into CASKWAGAAYEQYF.

The chain recombines TRBV5-4 with TRBJ2-5; D call uncertain. V dropped 2 bases and J dropped 1 base, with 9 bases sitting between them. CDR1 and CDR2 (germline): SGHNT, YYREEE (reference sequence). The CDR3 spans 14 residues. CDR3 nucleotides: TGTGCCAGCAGCTTCGCAGATCCCCAAGAGACCCAGTACTTC. Protein sequence: CASSFADPQETQYF.

This clone occurred once. The genes are TRBV30 and TRBJ2-7; D is unclear. In germline, CDR1 is GTSNPN, CDR2 SVGIG (reference sequence). V was trimmed by 8 bases and J by 3 bases, leaving 14 bases between them. The CDR3 is 12 residues long. CDR3 sequence reads: CARKPRRYEQYF. In DNA, the CDR3 is TGTGCCCGGAAACCGCGGCGCTACGAGCAGTACTTC.

The V call is TRBV25-1, the J call TRBJ1-2, with D possibly being TRBD1 (5 bases). Germline V gene lookup returns CDR1 MGHDK and CDR2 SYGVNS. The CDR3 totals 14 residues. The V and J ends lost 4 bases and 2 bases respectively, with 11 bases between them. The DNA of the CDR3 is TGTGCCAGCAGTGGGACACACTCCAACTATGGCTACACCTTC. Its translation is CASSGTHSNYGYTF.